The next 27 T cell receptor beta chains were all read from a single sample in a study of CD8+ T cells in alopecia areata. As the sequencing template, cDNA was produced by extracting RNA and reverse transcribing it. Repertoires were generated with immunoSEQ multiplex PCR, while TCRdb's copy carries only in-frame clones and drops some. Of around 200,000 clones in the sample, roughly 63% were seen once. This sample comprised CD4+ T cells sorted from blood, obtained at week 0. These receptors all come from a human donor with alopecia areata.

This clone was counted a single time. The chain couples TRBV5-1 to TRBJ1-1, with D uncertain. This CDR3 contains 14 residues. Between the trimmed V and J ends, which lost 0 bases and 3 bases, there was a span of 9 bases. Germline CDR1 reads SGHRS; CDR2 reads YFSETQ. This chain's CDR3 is CASSLVRVDTEAFF. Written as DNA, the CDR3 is TGCGCCAGCAGCTTGGTTCGGGTTGACACTGAAGCTTTCTTT.

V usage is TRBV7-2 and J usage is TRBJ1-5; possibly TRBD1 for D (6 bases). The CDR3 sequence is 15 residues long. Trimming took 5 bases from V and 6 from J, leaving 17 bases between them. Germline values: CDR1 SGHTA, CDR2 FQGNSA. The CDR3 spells CASSTGQGNAQPQHF. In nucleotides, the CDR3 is TGTGCCAGCAGCACAGGGCAGGGTAACGCTCAGCCCCAGCATTTT.

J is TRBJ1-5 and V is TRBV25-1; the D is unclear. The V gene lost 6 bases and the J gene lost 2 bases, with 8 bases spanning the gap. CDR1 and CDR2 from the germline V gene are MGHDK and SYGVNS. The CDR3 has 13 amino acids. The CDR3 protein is CASRGSGNQPQHF. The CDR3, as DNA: TGTGCCAGCAGGGGGTCGGGCAATCAGCCCCAGCATTTT.

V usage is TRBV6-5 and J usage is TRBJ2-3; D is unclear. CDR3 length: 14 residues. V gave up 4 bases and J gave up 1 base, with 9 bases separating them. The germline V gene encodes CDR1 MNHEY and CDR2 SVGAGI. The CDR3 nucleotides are TGTGCCAGCAGTTCCGGGCTTCGCACAGATACGCAGTATTTT. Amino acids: CASSSGLRTDTQYF.

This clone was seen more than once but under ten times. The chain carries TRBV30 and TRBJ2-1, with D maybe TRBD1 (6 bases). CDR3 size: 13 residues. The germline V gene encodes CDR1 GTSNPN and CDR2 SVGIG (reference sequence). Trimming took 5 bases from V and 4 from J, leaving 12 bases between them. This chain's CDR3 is CAWAEGVYNEQFF. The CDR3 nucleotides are TGTGCCTGGGCAGAGGGGGTATACAATGAGCAGTTCTTC.

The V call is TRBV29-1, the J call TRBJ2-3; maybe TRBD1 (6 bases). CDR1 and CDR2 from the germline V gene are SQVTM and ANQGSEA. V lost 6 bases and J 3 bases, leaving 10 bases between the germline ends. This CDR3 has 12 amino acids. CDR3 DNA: TGCAGCGTGGACACAGGGACAGATACGCAGTATTTT. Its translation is CSVDTGTDTQYF.

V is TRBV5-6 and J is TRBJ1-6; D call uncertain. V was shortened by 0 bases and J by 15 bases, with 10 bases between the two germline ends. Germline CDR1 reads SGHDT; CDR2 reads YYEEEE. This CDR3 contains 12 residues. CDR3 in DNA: TGTGCCAGCAGCTTGGTCTCCGGGGACCTCCACTTT. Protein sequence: CASSLVSGDLHF.

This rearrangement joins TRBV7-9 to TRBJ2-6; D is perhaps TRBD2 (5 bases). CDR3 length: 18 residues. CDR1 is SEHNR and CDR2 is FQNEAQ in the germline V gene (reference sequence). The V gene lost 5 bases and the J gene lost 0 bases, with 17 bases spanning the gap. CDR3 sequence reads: CASSRGGFSPSGANVLTF. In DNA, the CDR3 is TGTGCCAGCAGCCGAGGAGGATTCTCTCCCTCTGGGGCCAACGTCCTGACTTTC.

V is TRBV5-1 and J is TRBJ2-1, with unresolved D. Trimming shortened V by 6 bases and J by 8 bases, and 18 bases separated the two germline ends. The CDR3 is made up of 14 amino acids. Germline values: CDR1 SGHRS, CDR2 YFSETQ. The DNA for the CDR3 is TGCGCCAGCACTGTCTTCAGCCCGGGCGATGAGCAGTTCTTC. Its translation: CASTVFSPGDEQFF.

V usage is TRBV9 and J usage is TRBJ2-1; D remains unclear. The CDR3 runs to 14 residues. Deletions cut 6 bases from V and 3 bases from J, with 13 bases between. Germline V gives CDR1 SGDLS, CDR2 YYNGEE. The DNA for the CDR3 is TGTGCCAGCACCTCCGACCTTATCTACAATGAGCAGTTCTTC. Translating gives CASTSDLIYNEQFF.

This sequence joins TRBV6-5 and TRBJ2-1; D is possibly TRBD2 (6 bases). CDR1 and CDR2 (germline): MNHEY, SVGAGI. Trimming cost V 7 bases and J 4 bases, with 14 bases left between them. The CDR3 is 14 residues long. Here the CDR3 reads CASTRDSSYNEQFF. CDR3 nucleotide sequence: TGTGCCAGCACTCGGGACTCCTCGTACAATGAGCAGTTCTTC.

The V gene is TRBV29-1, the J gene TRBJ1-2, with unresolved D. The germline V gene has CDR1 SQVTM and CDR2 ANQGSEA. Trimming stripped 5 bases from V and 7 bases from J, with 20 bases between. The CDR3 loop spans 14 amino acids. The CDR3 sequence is CSVSGVIGPAGYTF. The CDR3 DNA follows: TGCAGCGTTAGCGGAGTCATCGGCCCGGCTGGCTACACCTTC. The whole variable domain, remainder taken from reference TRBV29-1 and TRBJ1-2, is SAVISQKPSRDICQRGTSLTIQCQVDSQVTMMFWYRQQPGQSLTLIATANQGSEATYESGFVIDKFPISRPNLTFSTLTVSNMSPEDSSIYLCSVSGVIGPAGYTFGSGTRLTVV.

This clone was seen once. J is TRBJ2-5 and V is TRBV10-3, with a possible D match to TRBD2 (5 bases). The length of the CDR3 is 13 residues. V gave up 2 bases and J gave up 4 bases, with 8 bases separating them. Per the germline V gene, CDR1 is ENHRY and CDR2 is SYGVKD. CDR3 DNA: TGTGCCATCAGTGAGCGGGGAAGAGAGACCCAGTACTTC. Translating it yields CAISERGRETQYF.

This chain's CDR3 is CASSLRTGRKAFF. The DNA of the CDR3 is TGTGCCAGCAGCCTACGGACAGGGAGGAAAGCTTTCTTT. V gene TRBV11-2 combines with J gene TRBJ1-1; TRBD1 agrees at 8 bases. This CDR3 is built from 13 residues. V was pared by 5 bases and J by 9 bases, with 8 bases of the junction left unmatched. The V gene's germline CDR1 is SGHAT and CDR2 FQNNGV.

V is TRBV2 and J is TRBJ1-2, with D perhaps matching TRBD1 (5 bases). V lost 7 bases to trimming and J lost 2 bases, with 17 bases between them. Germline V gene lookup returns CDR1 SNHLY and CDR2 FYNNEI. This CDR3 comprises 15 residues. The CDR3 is CASTAGAPGNYGYTF. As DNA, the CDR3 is TGTGCCAGCACCGCCGGGGCCCCGGGGAACTATGGCTACACCTTC. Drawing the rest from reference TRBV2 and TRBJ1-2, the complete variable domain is EPEVTQTPSHQVTQMGQEVILRCVPISNHLYFYWYRQILGQKVEFLVSFYNNEISEKSEIFDDQFSVERPDGSNFTLKIRSTKLEDSAMYFCASTAGAPGNYGYTFGSGTRLTVV.

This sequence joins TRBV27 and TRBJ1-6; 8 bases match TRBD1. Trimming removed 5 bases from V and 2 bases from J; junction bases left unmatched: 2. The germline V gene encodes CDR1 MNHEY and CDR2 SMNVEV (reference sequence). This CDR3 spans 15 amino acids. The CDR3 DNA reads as TGTGCCAGCAGTCCGACAGGGGCCTATAATTCACCCCTCCACTTT. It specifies CASSPTGAYNSPLHF.

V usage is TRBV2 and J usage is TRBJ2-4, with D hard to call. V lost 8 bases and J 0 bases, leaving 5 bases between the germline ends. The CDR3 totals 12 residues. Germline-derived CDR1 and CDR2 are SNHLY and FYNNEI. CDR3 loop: CASQLAKNIQYF. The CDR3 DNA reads TGTGCCAGCCAGCTAGCCAAAAACATTCAGTACTTC.

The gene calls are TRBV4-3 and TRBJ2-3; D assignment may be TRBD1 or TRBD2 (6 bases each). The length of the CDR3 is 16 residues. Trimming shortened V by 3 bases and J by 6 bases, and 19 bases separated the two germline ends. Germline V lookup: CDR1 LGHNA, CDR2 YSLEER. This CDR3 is CASSQGSPGAGDTQYF. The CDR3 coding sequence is TGCGCCAGCAGCCAGGGTTCCCCGGGGGCCGGGGATACGCAGTATTTT.

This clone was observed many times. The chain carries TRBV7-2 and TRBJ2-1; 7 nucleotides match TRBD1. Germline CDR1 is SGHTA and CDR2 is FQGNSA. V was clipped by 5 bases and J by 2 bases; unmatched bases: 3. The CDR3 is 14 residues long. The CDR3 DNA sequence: TGTGCCAGCAGCGTTGACAGGGCCTACAATGAGCAGTTCTTC. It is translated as CASSVDRAYNEQFF.

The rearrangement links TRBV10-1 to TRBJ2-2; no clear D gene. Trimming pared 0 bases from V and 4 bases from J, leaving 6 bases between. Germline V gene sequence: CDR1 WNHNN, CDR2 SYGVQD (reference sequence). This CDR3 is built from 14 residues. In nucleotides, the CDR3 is TGCGCCAGCAGTGAGTCTTTCGGCACCGGGGAGCTGTTTTTT. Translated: CASSESFGTGELFF.

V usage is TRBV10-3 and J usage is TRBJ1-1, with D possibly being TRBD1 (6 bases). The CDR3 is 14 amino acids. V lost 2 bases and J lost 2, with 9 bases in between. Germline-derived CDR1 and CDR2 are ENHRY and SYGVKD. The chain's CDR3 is CAISERGTNTEAFF. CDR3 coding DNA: TGTGCCATCAGTGAGCGTGGGACAAACACTGAAGCTTTCTTT.

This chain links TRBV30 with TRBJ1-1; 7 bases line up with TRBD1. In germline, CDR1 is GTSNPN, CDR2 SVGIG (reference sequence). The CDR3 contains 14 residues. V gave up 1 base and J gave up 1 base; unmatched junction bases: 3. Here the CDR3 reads CAWSATGPNTEAFF. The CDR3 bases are TGTGCCTGGAGTGCGACAGGGCCGAACACTGAAGCTTTCTTT.

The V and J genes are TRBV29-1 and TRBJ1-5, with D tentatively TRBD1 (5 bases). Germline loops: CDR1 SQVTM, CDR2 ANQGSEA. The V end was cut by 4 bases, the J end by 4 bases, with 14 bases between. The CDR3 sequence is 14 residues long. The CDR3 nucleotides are TGCAGCGTTGGTGGGGCAGGGCCAAATCAGCCCCAGCATTTT. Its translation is CSVGGAGPNQPQHF.

CDR3 amino acids: CSVVTVSYEQYF. CDR3 nucleotide sequence: TGCAGCGTTGTTACGGTGTCCTACGAGCAGTACTTC. V usage is TRBV29-1 and J usage is TRBJ2-7, with D uncertain. The CDR3 has 12 residues. Germline CDR1 is SQVTM and CDR2 is ANQGSEA. Trimming took off 4 bases at V and 1 base at J, with 8 bases between the two ends.

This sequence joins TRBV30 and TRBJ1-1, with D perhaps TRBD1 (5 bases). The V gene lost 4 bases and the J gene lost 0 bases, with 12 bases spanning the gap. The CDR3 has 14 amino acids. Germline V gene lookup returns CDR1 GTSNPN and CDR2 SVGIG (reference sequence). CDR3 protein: CAWKVDSLNTEAFF. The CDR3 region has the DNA TGTGCCTGGAAAGTTGACAGTCTGAACACTGAAGCTTTCTTT.

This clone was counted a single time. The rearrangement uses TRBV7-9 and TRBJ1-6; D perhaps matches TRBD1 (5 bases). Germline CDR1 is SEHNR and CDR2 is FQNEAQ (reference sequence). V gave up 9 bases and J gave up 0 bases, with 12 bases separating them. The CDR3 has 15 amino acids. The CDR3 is CASGRASSYNSPLHF. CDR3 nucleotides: TGTGCCAGTGGCAGGGCAAGCTCCTATAATTCACCCCTCCACTTT.

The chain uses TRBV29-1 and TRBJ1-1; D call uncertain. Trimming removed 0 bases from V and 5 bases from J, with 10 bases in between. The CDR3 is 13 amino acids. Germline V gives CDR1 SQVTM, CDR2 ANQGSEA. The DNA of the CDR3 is TGCAGCGTTGAAGATCGGGGTGCTACTGAAGCTTTCTTT. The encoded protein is CSVEDRGATEAFF.